Below, one TCR beta chain is given with its context. The antigen it binds to is not known. No qualities accompany the bases; no much larger clone lies one base away. The entry originates in a study of vaccination and CD4 T cells after COVID-19 (dated by TCRdb to between 2021 and 2023). Regarding the study in general: Six males and four females were included in the convalescent cohort, with two Hispanic individuals, seven Caucasians, two Asians and one multiracial person represented. Participants got two doses of the Pfizer-BioNTech BNT162b2 vaccine (n=8) or two doses of the Moderna mRNA-1273 vaccine (n=2). Post-COVID blood samples were collected from convalescent patients a median of about 92 days after diagnosis, with a range of roughly 30 to 161 days. Post-vaccine blood samples were taken a median of about 70 days after the second vaccine dose, with a range of about 13 to 241 days. Overlapping spike peptide pools from SARS-CoV-2 and from the common cold coronaviruses HCoV-NL63, HCoV-OC43 and HCoV-229E were used as culture stimuli. Control cultures used a CEFX viral epitope pool as positive control, an HIV-1 Nef peptide pool as negative control, or no peptide. In roughly 10 COVID-19 convalescent patients and several infection-naive healthy vaccine recipients, the spike-specific CD4+ TCR repertoire before mRNA vaccination was compared with the repertoire after mRNA vaccination. Overall results and qualifications from the work: In convalescent patients, a median around 86% of post-vaccine SARS-CoV-2-reactive clones were detected only after vaccination, suggesting vaccine-specific priming. Relatively few convalescent patients were included in the study, and early timepoints after natural infection were not analyzed. In convalescent patients, nearly all vaccine-specific clones (304 of 307) were found to be mono-reactive for SARS-CoV-2 spike rather than cross-reactive with common cold coronaviruses. The median count of SARS-CoV-2-reactive clonotypes went up from approximately 20 after infection to a few dozen after vaccination, although the change was not significant.

The CDR3 starts with the cysteine, ends with the phenylalanine, and has 14 residues. The kept DNA is CDR3 alone, 42 bases in frame from the first base. From V the trimming removes 6 bases and from J it removes 6 bases, while the gene matches leave 5 bases of the junction unaccounted for. CDR1 and CDR2 are drawn from the germline V gene (reference sequence): LNHDA, SQIVND. The library was produced with PCR. TCR sequencing of DNA from cultured CD4+ T cells used the Oncomine TCR Beta short-read assay at the Johns Hopkins FTIC core. Genomic DNA was extracted from the cultured CD4+ T cells with the QIAamp micro DNA kit. Oncomine TCR Beta libraries from cultured CD4+ T cells were pooled with unique dual indexes and sequenced on an Illumina iSeq 100. In the original analysis: Non-productive sequences were removed, and CDR3s not starting with C, not ending with F or W, or shorter than 7 amino acids were discarded. Antigen-specific clonotypes were identified using the MANAFEST web application through comparison of peptide-stimulated wells with reference and other culture wells. For a clone to be called positive, the clone needed an FDR below 0.05, an odds ratio above 5, and a productive frequency above 0.1% in at least two of three replicate wells. A clonotype was classed as cross-reactive if the clonotype showed significant expansion both in SARS-CoV-2 spike wells and in at least one common cold coronavirus spike condition. CDR3 homology was assessed with Levenshtein distances (stringdist) and unrooted phylogenetic trees (ape) in R version 3.6.1. TCRdb ran its own pipeline on the public reads, namely fastp trimming at Q25 and MiXCR clone calling, and kept in-frame beta chains. Identical CDR3 protein sequences are pooled into one entry, listed with their most common genes and DNA. TCRdb, not the authors, supplied the V and J calls. Within this sample are almost 15,000 distinct CDR3 sequences, with roughly 22% of them counted one time only. The top ten clonotypes cover 12% of the sample.

The treatment or condition label for this specimen denotes: roughly 11-day PBMC culture with coronavirus spike peptide pools or control peptides (ViraFEST assay). The ViraFEST assay was used in the study, in which antigen-specific T cells were expanded with peptide pools and expanded clonotypes were subsequently identified by TCR sequencing. The absence of prior SARS-CoV-2 infection in healthy vaccine recipients was confirmed by negative nucleocapsid antibody tests before and after vaccination. Each well held some 2 million PBMCs cultured in IMDM containing around 5% human AB serum and approximately 9.4 IU/ml IL-2, with about 9.4 ug/ml peptide pools added. Half of the culture medium was replaced with fresh IL-2-containing medium on days 3 and 7. CD4+ T cells were isolated after roughly 10 days of culture through negative selection using the EasySep CD4+ T cell isolation kit. PBMCs were separated from whole blood using Ficoll-Paque Plus gradient centrifugation and then either used fresh or cryopreserved at -140C. Culture conditions were generally each tested in triplicate wells.

Source: CD4+ T cells from blood, cultured in vitro, taken before SARS-CoV-2 vaccination. This chain joins TRBV19 to TRBJ2-1; TRBD1 fits 10 bases in the junction. The clonotype was recovered from a human donor who received a COVID-19 vaccine. The CDR3 has the sequence CASSGTGAGNEQFF. The nucleotides are TGTGCCAGTAGCGGGACAGGGGCGGGCAATGAGCAGTTCTTC.